A single sample is the source of the 26 T cell receptor beta chains below, sequenced in a study of monozygotic twins with inflammatory bowel disease. Reanalyzing the 5' RACE reads, TCRdb keeps one entry per CDR3 protein, without DNA. The table lists approximately 390,000 distinct CDR3 sequences. Material: blood. Receptor source: a human donor with ulcerative colitis or Crohn's disease, or a healthy co-twin of an affected twin (not recorded which).

The rearrangement links TRBV15 to TRBJ1-2; absent DNA, TCRdb's TRBD1 call cannot be checked. The CDR3 contains 15 residues. Germline V CDR1 and CDR2: LNHNV, YYDKDF (reference sequence). CDR3 sequence reads: CATSRDGQGSYGYTF.

The chain has TRBV19 and TRBJ2-6. The CDR3 consists of 14 residues. The germline gives CDR1 LNHDA, CDR2 SQIVND (reference sequence). This CDR3 reads CASRRLAGANVLTF.

The gene calls are TRBV5-6 and TRBJ2-7; no DNA is available, so the TRBD2 call from TCRdb remains unchecked. Germline lookup yields CDR1 SGHDT and CDR2 YYEEEE. There are 19 residues in the CDR3. This CDR3 is CASSLMAGTSGTYFYEQYF.

The V call is TRBV19, the J call TRBJ1-1; TCRdb calls TRBD1, which cannot be checked without DNA. From germline, CDR1 is LNHDA and CDR2 SQIVND (reference sequence). CDR3 length: 15 residues. The CDR3 region is CASQGTVFFGTEAFF.

J is TRBJ1-2 and V is TRBV11-2; TCRdb outputs TRBD1, but without DNA this stays unchecked. Germline CDR1 and CDR2: SGHAT and FQNNGV. The CDR3 is 13 amino acids. The CDR3 is CASSPLDVNGYTF.

The chain employs TRBV20-1 and TRBJ2-1. From germline, CDR1 is DFQATT and CDR2 SNEGSKA (reference sequence). This CDR3 spans 13 amino acids. The CDR3 protein is CSAPGSSYNEQFF.

This chain uses TRBV25-1 with TRBJ2-2; TCRdb lists TRBD2, though no DNA is available to test this call. CDR3 length: 16 amino acids. Germline V CDR1 and CDR2: MGHDK, SYGVNS. The CDR3 sequence is CASSEWGGRNTGELFF.

The gene calls are TRBV30 and TRBJ2-7; TCRdb reports TRBD1, a call that lacks DNA to check it against. This CDR3 has 12 residues. Germline CDR1 and CDR2: GTSNPN and SVGIG (reference sequence). This CDR3 is CAWRDRGYEQYF.

V gene TRBV5-5 combines with J gene TRBJ2-2; there is no DNA to check the TCRdb D call of TRBD1. CDR1 and CDR2 from the germline V gene are SGHKS and YYEKEE (reference sequence). CDR3 length: 16 residues. The CDR3 here is CASSLEQGLGTGELFF.

This rearrangement joins TRBV29-1 to TRBJ1-2; no DNA is available, so the TRBD1 call from TCRdb remains unchecked. Germline V gene data show CDR1 as SQVTM and CDR2 as ANQGSEA. The CDR3 has 13 amino acids. The CDR3 loop reads CSVDQGSNYGYTF.

V usage is TRBV5-5 and J usage is TRBJ2-1; TCRdb outputs TRBD2, but without DNA this stays unchecked. Germline CDR1 is SGHKS and CDR2 is YYEKEE (reference sequence). The CDR3 length is 15 residues. CDR3: CASSSDSPTHNEQFF.

This chain connects TRBV7-9 to TRBJ2-1; lacking DNA, the TRBD2 call made by TCRdb goes unchecked. The germline V gene has CDR1 SEHNR and CDR2 FQNEAQ (reference sequence). The CDR3 has 17 residues. The CDR3 protein is CASSFPPGASGGNEQFF.

The chain carries TRBV27 and TRBJ1-5. The CDR3 consists of 15 residues. From germline, CDR1 is MNHEY and CDR2 SMNVEV (reference sequence). The CDR3 sequence is CASSLVGVNSQPQHF.

The chain carries TRBV6-1 and TRBJ1-2; TCRdb designates TRBD1, a call that cannot be tested without DNA. Germline V gives CDR1 MNHNS, CDR2 SASEGT. There are 14 residues in the CDR3. The CDR3 reads CASRPFSGDYGYTF.

V is TRBV5-1 and J is TRBJ1-1. The CDR3 runs to 15 residues. Germline V CDR1 and CDR2: SGHRS, YFSETQ. The CDR3 reads CASSLGQVWRTEAFF.

The V gene is TRBV10-3, the J gene TRBJ2-5; TCRdb picks TRBD2, but there is no DNA to check that call. CDR1 and CDR2 from the germline V gene are ENHRY and SYGVKD. This CDR3 comprises 15 residues. The CDR3 protein is CAISESLAVQETQYF.

The rearrangement joins TRBV7-6 to TRBJ2-1; with no DNA, the TCRdb D assignment of TRBD2 cannot be verified. Germline lookup yields CDR1 SGHVS and CDR2 FNYEAQ. CDR3 size: 19 residues. The CDR3 loop is CASSPRTGTSGSSYNEQFF.

The CDR3 here is CASSLMASGGWDEQYF. The rearrangement joins TRBV7-6 to TRBJ2-7; without DNA, the TCRdb call of TRBD2 cannot be checked. The CDR3 is 16 amino acids. Per the germline V gene, CDR1 is SGHVS and CDR2 is FNYEAQ.

V and J are TRBV20-1 and TRBJ2-3; lacking DNA, the TRBD1 call made by TCRdb goes unchecked. CDR1 and CDR2 (germline): DFQATT, SNEGSKA (reference sequence). The CDR3 extends over 14 amino acids. This CDR3 is CSVFKGQGAFSQYF.

The chain recombines TRBV27 with TRBJ2-1; TCRdb names TRBD1, which stays unverified in the absence of DNA. The germline CDR1 and CDR2 sequences are MNHEY and SMNVEV (reference sequence). This CDR3 has 17 amino acids. CDR3 region: CASSLSGQVRSYNEQFF.

This chain connects TRBV9 to TRBJ1-1; the TCRdb call, TRBD1, lacks DNA for checking. Germline-derived CDR1 and CDR2 are SGDLS and YYNGEE. The CDR3 sequence is 15 residues long. The CDR3 spells CASSVDRTGGTEAFF.

The chain employs TRBV4-1 and TRBJ2-7; lacking DNA, the TRBD1 call made by TCRdb goes unchecked. The germline CDR1 and CDR2 sequences are MGHRA and YSYEKL. CDR3 length: 15 amino acids. The CDR3 protein is CASSQEDTGGREQYF.

This chain links TRBV20-1 with TRBJ2-2; TCRdb indicates TRBD2, and absent DNA this call remains unverified. Germline lookup yields CDR1 DFQATT and CDR2 SNEGSKA (reference sequence). The CDR3 spans 14 residues. The CDR3 sequence: CSVVRGGSTGELFF.

This chain connects TRBV6-5 to TRBJ1-6. The CDR3 loop spans 12 amino acids. Germline V CDR1 and CDR2: MNHEY, SVGAGI. The CDR3 reads CASSTPNSPLHF.

V and J are TRBV7-2 and TRBJ1-5. The germline CDR1 and CDR2 sequences are SGHTA and FQGNSA. This CDR3 region has 13 residues. CDR3: CASSFWENQPQHF.

The chain combines TRBV28 with TRBJ2-7; there is no DNA to check the TCRdb D call of TRBD1. CDR3 length equals 13 residues. Germline CDR1 and CDR2: MDHEN and SYDVKM. This chain's CDR3 is CASDGHSWGEQYF.